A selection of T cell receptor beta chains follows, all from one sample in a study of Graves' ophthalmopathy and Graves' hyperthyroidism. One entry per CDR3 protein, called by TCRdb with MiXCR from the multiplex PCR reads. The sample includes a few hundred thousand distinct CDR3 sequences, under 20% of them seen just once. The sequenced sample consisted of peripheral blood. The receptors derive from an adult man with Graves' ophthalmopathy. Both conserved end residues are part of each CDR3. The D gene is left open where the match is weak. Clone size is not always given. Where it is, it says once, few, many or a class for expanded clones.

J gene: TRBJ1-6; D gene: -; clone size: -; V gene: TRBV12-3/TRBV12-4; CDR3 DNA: TGTGCCAGCAGTTTAGGTGGGCATTCACCCCTCCACTTT; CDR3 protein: CASSLGGHSPLHF
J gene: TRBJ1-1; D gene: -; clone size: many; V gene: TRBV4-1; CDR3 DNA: TGCGCCAGCCGGGCCGCAGGAACGGCGAACACTGAAGCTTTCTTT; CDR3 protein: CASRAAGTANTEAFF
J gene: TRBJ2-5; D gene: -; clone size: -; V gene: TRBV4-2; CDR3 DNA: TGTGCCAGCAGCCAAGATGAGGGGCCGGAGACCCAGTACTTC; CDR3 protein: CASSQDEGPETQYF
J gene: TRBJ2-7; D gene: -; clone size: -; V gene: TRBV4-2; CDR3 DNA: TGTGCCAGCAGCCAAGTGTCGGGCGAGCAGTACTTC; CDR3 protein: CASSQVSGEQYF
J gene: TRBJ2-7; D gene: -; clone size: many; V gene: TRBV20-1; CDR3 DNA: TGCAGTGCTAGTTTTTCCGGACTGGGAACCTACGAGCAGTACTTC; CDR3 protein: CSASFSGLGTYEQYF
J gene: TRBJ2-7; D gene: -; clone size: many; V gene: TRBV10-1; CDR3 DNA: TGCGCCAGCTCTAGCATATTCCACGAGCAGTACTTC; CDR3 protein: CASSSIFHEQYF
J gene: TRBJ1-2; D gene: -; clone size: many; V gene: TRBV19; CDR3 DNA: TGTGCCAGCGGACTCGGACGGGAGAAATTTAACTATGGCTACACCTTC; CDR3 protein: CASGLGREKFNYGYTF
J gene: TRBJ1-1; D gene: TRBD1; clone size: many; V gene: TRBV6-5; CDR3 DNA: TGTGCCAGCAGTCCCCGACAGGGGATGAACACTGAAGCTTTCTTT; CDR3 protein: CASSPRQGMNTEAFF
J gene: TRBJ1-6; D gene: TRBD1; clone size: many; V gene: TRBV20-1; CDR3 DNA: TGCAGTGCTAGAGAAGACGGGACAGCCTTTTCACCCCTCCACTTT; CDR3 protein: CSAREDGTAFSPLHF
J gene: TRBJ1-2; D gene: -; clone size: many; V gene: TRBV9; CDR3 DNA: TGTGCCAGCAGCGGTAGTATCCGAGGGAACTATGGCTACACCTTC; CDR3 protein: CASSGSIRGNYGYTF
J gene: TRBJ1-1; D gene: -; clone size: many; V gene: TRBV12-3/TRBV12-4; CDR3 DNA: TGTGCCAGCACTTTAGCCCAGGGGTACACTGAAGCTTTCTTT; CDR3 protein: CASTLAQGYTEAFF
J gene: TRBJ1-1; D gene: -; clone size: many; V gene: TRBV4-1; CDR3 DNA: TGCGCCAGCAGCCAAGATCAGGGATCGGTGAACACTGAAGCTTTCTTT; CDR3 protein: CASSQDQGSVNTEAFF
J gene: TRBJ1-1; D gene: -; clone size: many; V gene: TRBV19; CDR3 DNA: TGTGCCAGTATGAAGGGGGGGAACACTGAAGCTTTCTTT; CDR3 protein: CASMKGGNTEAFF
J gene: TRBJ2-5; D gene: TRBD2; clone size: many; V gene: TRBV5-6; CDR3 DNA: TGTGCCAGCAGCCCTATGGGACTAGCGGGGGGGGAGACCCAGTACTTC; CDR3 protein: CASSPMGLAGGETQYF
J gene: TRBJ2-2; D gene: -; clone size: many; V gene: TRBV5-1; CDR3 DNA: TGCGCCAGCAGCTTGTTAGCTAGCGTGAACACCGGGGAGCTGTTTTTT; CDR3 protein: CASSLLASVNTGELFF
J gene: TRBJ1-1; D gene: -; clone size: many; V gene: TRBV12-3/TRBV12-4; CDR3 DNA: TGTGCCAGCAGCTTAGCTCAGAACACTGAAGCTTTCTTT; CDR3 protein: CASSLAQNTEAFF
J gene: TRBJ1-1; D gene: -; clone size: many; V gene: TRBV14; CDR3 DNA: TGTGCCAGCAGCCAAGATTTTTGGATTAATGAAGCTTTCTTT; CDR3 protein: CASSQDFWINEAFF
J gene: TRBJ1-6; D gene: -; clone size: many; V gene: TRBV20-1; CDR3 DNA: TGCAGTGTCCTTGGGGTTAAGGGGTCACCCCTCCACTTT; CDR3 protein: CSVLGVKGSPLHF
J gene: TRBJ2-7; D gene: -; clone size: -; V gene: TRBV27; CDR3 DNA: TGTGCCAGCAGTTTATCCCCGGGCGAGCAGTACTTC; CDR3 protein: CASSLSPGEQYF
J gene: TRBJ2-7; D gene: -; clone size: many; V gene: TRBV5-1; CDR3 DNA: TGCGCCAGCAGCTCAGACGAATTGGGGGAGCAGTACTTC; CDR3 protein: CASSSDELGEQYF
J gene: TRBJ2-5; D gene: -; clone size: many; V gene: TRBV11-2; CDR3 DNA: TGTGCCAGCAGCTTCCAGGGGCGTAAGGAGACCCAGTACTTC; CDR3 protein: CASSFQGRKETQYF
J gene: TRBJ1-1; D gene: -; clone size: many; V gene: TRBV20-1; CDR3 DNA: TGCAGTGCTAGACAGGGCACTGAAGCTTTCTTT; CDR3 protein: CSARQGTEAFF